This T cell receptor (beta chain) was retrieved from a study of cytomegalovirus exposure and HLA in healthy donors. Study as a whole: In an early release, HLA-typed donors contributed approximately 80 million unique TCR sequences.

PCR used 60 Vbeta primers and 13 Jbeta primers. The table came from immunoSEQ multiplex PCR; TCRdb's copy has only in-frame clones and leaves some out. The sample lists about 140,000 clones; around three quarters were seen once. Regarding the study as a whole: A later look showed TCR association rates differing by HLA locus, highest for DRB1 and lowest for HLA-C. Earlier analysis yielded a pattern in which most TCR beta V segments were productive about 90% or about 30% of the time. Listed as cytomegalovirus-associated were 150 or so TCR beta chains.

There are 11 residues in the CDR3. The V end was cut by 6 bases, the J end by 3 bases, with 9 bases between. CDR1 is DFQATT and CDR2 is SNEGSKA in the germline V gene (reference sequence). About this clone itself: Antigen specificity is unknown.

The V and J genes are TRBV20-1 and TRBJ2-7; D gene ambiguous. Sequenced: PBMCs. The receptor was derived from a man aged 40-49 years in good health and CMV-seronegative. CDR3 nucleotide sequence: TGCAGTGCCCCCCGAGGCTACGAGCAGTACTTC. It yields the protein CSAPRGYEQYF.